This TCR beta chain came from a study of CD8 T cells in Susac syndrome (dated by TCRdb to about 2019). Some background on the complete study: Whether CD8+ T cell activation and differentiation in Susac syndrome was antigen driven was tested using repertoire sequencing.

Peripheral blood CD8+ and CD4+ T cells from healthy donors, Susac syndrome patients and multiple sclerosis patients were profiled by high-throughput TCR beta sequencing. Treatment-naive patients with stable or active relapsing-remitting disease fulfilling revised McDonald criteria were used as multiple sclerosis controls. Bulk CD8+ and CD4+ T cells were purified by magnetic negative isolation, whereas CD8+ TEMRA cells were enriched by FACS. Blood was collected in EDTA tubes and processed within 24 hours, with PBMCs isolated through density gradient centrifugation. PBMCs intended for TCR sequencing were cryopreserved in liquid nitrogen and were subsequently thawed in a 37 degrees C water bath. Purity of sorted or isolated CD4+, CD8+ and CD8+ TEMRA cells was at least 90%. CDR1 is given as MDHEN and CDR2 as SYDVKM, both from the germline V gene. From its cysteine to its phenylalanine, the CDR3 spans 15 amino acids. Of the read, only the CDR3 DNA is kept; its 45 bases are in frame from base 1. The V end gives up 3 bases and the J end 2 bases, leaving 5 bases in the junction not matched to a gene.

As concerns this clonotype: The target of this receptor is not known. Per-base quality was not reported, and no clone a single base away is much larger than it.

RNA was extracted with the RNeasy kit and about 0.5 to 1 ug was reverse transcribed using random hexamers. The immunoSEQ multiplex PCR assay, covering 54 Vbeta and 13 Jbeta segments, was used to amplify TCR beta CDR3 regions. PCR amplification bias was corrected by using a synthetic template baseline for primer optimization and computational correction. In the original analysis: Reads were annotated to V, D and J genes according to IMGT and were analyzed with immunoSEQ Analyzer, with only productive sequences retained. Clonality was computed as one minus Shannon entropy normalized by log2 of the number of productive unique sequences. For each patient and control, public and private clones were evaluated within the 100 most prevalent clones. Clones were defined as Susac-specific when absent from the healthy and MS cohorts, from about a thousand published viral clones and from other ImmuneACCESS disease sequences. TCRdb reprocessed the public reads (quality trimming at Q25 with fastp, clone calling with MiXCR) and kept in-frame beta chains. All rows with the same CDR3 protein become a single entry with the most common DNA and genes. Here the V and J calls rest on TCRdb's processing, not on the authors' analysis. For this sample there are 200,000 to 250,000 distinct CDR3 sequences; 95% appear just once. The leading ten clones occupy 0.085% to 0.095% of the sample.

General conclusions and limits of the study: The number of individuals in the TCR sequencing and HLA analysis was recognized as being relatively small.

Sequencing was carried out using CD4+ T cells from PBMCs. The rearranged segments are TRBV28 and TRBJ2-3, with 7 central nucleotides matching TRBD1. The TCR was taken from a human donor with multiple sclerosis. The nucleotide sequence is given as TGTGCCAGCAGTTTTAGGACAGGAGACACAGATACGCAGTATTTT. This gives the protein CASSFRTGDTDTQYF.